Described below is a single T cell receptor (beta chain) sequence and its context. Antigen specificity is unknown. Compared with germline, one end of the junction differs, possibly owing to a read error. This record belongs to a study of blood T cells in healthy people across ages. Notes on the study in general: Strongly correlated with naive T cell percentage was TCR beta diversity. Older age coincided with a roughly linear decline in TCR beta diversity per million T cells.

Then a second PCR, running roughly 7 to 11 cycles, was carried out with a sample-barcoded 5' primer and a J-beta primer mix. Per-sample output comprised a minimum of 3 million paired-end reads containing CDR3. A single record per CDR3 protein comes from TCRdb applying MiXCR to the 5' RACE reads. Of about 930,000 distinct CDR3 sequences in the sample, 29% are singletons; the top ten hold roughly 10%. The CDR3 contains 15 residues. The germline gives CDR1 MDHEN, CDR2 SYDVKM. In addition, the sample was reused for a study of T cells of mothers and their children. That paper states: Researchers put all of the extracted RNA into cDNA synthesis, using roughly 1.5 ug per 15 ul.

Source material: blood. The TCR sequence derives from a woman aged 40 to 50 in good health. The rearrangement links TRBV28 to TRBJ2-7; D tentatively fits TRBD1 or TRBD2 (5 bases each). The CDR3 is CASGLRGKVPYEQYF. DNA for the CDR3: TGTGCCAGCGGTTTGAGGGGCAAAGTTCCCTACGAGCAGTACTTC.